These T cell receptor beta chains were read from a single sample in a study of cytomegalovirus exposure and HLA in healthy donors. Sequenced by immunoSEQ multiplex PCR; TCRdb stores in-frame clones only, minus some. This sample has about 200,000 clones, with 75% to 90% found just once. The sample comprised PBMCs. The receptors were sampled from a boy aged 2 to 10 in good health and CMV-seronegative. Both conserved end residues are part of each CDR3. D genes are given only for firm matches. Size is omitted from some rows. Given values are once, few, many or a class for expanded clones.

>TRBV9|TRBJ2-1|11|TRBD1|-
CASRGQGEQFF
TGTGCCAGCAGAGGACAGGGTGAGCAGTTCTTC
>TRBV6-5|TRBJ1-1|13|-|few
CASSFRRDTEAFF
TGTGCCAGCAGTTTCCGCCGGGACACTGAAGCTTTCTTT
>TRBV30|TRBJ2-1|14|TRBD2|-
CAWSGLAGVYEQFF
TGTGCCTGGTCTGGACTAGCGGGAGTTTATGAGCAGTTCTTC
>TRBV5-1|TRBJ1-2|15|TRBD1|-
CASSLGTGVKNGYTF
TGCGCCAGCAGTTTGGGGACAGGGGTGAAGAATGGCTACACCTTC
>TRBV10-2|TRBJ2-7|16|TRBD1|-
CASSDPLPDRVYEQYF
TGCGCCAGCAGTGACCCCCTCCCGGACAGGGTCTACGAGCAGTACTTC
>TRBV27|TRBJ2-7|11|-|-
CASSSTYEQYF
TGTGCCAGCAGTAGCACCTACGAGCAGTACTTC
>TRBV18|TRBJ1-2|13|TRBD1|-
CASRRGQSYGYTF
TGTGCCAGCCGCAGGGGGCAGTCCTATGGCTACACCTTC
>TRBV6-6|TRBJ1-1|11|-|-
CASSTGTEAFF
TGTGCCAGCAGTACAGGGACTGAAGCTTTCTTT
>TRBV28|TRBJ2-5|13|TRBD1|-
CASSRDRGETQYF
TGTGCCAGCAGTCGAGACAGGGGAGAGACCCAGTACTTC
>TRBV5-1|TRBJ2-7|13|-|-
CASSLQGRYEQYF
TGCGCCAGCAGCCTACAGGGTAGGTACGAGCAGTACTTC
>TRBV6-5|TRBJ1-6|12|TRBD1|-
CATAGGNSPLHF
TGTGCCACGGCAGGGGGGAATTCACCCCTCCACTTT
>TRBV6-5|TRBJ1-2|15|TRBD1|-
CASSYSGQGAGGYTF
TGTGCCAGCAGTTACTCCGGACAGGGGGCAGGGGGCTACACCTTC
>TRBV28|TRBJ2-6|18|TRBD2|-
CASSSQREAFAGANVLTF
TGTGCCAGCAGTTCCCAGCGGGAGGCTTTTGCTGGGGCCAACGTCCTGACTTTC
>TRBV5-1|TRBJ1-4|16|-|few
CASSLEGGATNEKLFF
TGCGCCAGCAGCTTGGAAGGCGGTGCAACTAATGAAAAACTGTTTTTT
>TRBV28|TRBJ1-5|14|-|-
CASSLGGSGQPQHF
TGTGCCAGCAGTTTGGGAGGGAGTGGTCAGCCCCAGCATTTT
>TRBV27|TRBJ2-5|15|-|-
CASSLRGHLQETQYF
TGTGCCAGCAGTTTAAGAGGACACCTCCAAGAGACCCAGTACTTC
>TRBV5-6|TRBJ1-2|14|TRBD1|-
CASSLGTGGYGYTF
TGTGCCAGCAGCTTGGGGACAGGGGGATATGGCTACACCTTC
>TRBV10-3|TRBJ1-4|14|-|-
CATRDGQINEKLFF
TGTGCCACCCGGGATGGACAGATAAATGAAAAACTGTTTTTT
>TRBV4-2|TRBJ2-5|16|-|-
CASSQDLRRAEETQYF
TGTGCCAGCAGCCAAGATCTTCGGAGGGCCGAGGAGACCCAGTACTTC
>TRBV27|TRBJ2-1|11|-|-
CARRSEREQFF
TGTGCCAGGAGGTCGGAGCGTGAGCAGTTCTTC
>TRBV28|TRBJ2-7|12|TRBD1|-
CASDRGVHEQYF
TGTGCCAGCGACAGGGGAGTGCACGAGCAGTACTTC
>TRBV19|TRBJ1-1|13|-|-
CASSISQGTEAFF
TGTGCCAGTAGTATAAGTCAGGGCACTGAAGCTTTCTTT
>TRBV5-1|TRBJ2-5|14|-|-
CASSFDGVQETQYF
TGCGCCAGCAGCTTTGACGGAGTCCAAGAGACCCAGTACTTC
>TRBV15|TRBJ1-2|13|-|-
CATSGGLNYGYTF
TGTGCCACCAGCGGGGGACTTAACTATGGCTACACCTTC
>TRBV2|TRBJ2-2|15|TRBD1|-
CASRGDRGYTGELFF
TGTGCCAGCAGAGGGGACAGGGGTTACACCGGGGAGCTGTTTTTT
>TRBV14|TRBJ2-3|16|-|-
CASSRQGLEFSDTQYF
TGTGCCAGCAGCCGACAGGGACTAGAGTTCTCAGATACGCAGTATTTT
>TRBV6-1|TRBJ2-1|15|-|-
CASRNATGSRNEQFF
TGTGCCAGCAGGAACGCTACAGGGTCTCGTAATGAGCAGTTCTTC
>TRBV6-5|TRBJ1-5|13|-|few
CASSYGSNQPQHF
TGTGCCAGCAGTTACGGCAGCAATCAGCCCCAGCATTTT
>TRBV11-2|TRBJ1-1|14|-|-
CASSLVMGGTEAFF
TGTGCCAGCAGCTTAGTAATGGGGGGCACTGAAGCTTTCTTT
>TRBV7-9|TRBJ2-3|18|TRBD2|-
CSSSLLSGDYGNTDTQYF
TGTTCCAGCAGCTTACTGAGCGGGGATTACGGAAACACAGATACGCAGTATTTT
>TRBV30|TRBJ1-4|13|TRBD1|-
CAPGTGVGEKLFF
TGTGCCCCCGGGACAGGGGTAGGTGAAAAACTGTTTTTT
>TRBV5-1|TRBJ2-7|14|TRBD1|-
CASNGQGPSYEQYF
TGCGCCAGCAACGGACAGGGCCCCTCCTACGAGCAGTACTTC
>TRBV4-2|TRBJ1-4|16|TRBD1|-
CASSQGATGEGEKLFF
TGTGCCAGCAGCCAAGGGGCGACAGGGGAGGGGGAAAAACTGTTTTTT
>TRBV9|TRBJ2-3|14|TRBD2|-
CASSWGGESDTQYF
TGTGCCAGCAGCTGGGGGGGGGAGTCAGATACGCAGTATTTT
>TRBV6-5|TRBJ1-2|11|-|-
CASVRDYGYTF
TGTGCCAGCGTTCGGGACTATGGCTACACCTTC
>TRBV7-6|TRBJ1-4|18|TRBD1|-
CASSLGQGTGRENEKLFF
TGTGCCAGCAGCTTAGGTCAGGGGACAGGGCGGGAGAATGAAAAACTGTTTTTT
>TRBV6-6|TRBJ2-2|13|TRBD1|once
CASRARGTGELFF
TGTGCCAGCAGAGCCAGGGGGACCGGGGAGCTGTTTTTT
>TRBV6-6|TRBJ2-2|16|-|-
CASRPTASLRGGELFF
TGTGCCAGTCGACCCACGGCTAGTCTAAGGGGGGGGGAGCTGTTTTTT
>TRBV7-9|TRBJ2-5|13|-|-
CASRSGFQETQYF
TGTGCCAGCAGGTCAGGGTTCCAAGAGACCCAGTACTTC
>TRBV5-1|TRBJ2-7|13|-|-
CASSSDGLYEQYF
TGCGCCAGCAGCTCGGACGGACTCTACGAGCAGTACTTC
>TRBV5-1|TRBJ2-7|15|TRBD2|once
CASSPRTRLAYEQYF
TGCGCCAGCAGCCCGAGGACTAGGCTAGCCTACGAGCAGTACTTC
>TRBV4-2|TRBJ2-1|14|-|-
CASSVLVTNFKQFF
TGTGCCAGCAGTGTTCTTGTGACAAACTTCAAGCAGTTCTTC
>TRBV28|TRBJ1-4|15|TRBD1|-
CASTPPGQENEKLFF
TGTGCCAGCACCCCCCCCGGACAGGAGAATGAAAAACTGTTTTTT
>TRBV28|TRBJ2-7|12|TRBD1|once
CASSSGTGEQYF
TGTGCCAGCAGCTCTGGGACAGGCGAGCAGTACTTC